The rows below give T cell receptor beta chains drawn from one sample of a study of blood T cells in healthy people across ages. In TCRdb, the 5' RACE reads were re-called with MiXCR into one record per CDR3 protein. The sample includes approximately 690,000 distinct CDR3 sequences, approximately 40% of them seen just once. The specimen was blood. All receptors come from a man older than 75 in good health. The CDR3 runs from the conserved cysteine through the conserved F or W. A D gene is named only where the DNA matches it firmly.

TRBD1,TRBV7-2,NA,CASSLLGQGFSRSYNEQYF
NA,TRBV7-2,TRBJ1-1,CASSLTGTRGANTEAFF
TRBD2,TRBV4-1,TRBJ2-3,CASSHGLAGGADTQYF
NA,TRBV29-1,TRBJ2-4,CSVEGVGVKNIQYF
NA,TRBV20-1,TRBJ1-1,CSARVGGRTEAFF
NA,TRBV20-1,TRBJ1-3,CSAPYLGQGNTIYF
TRBD1,TRBV7-2,TRBJ1-2,CASSQHGQGGSGYTF
TRBD1,TRBV12-3/TRBV12-4,TRBJ2-7,CASSPSLGQGAGEQYF
NA,TRBV3-1,TRBJ2-2,CASSLVTRGELFF
NA,TRBV7-2,TRBJ2-6,CASSSTGRQPGANVLTF
TRBD1,TRBV27,NA,CASSFAGQANYNEQYF
NA,TRBV10-1,TRBJ2-1,CASTKTPSDGKDWNEQFF
NA,TRBV7-2,TRBJ2-7,CASSLVGFTNYEQYF
TRBD1,TRBV12-3/TRBV12-4,TRBJ1-2,CASSFGDRVSDGYTF
TRBD2,TRBV9,TRBJ2-1,CASSVVASGGDEQFF
NA,TRBV7-2,TRBJ2-7,CASSSRIGIYEQYF
NA,TRBV14,TRBJ2-5,CASSRAQGGETQYF
TRBD1,TRBV4-3,TRBJ1-1,CASSQGQGIGNTEAFF
NA,TRBV16,TRBJ2-5,CASSRGGLRETQYF
TRBD1,TRBV25-1,TRBJ1-2,CASSARDSDGYTF
TRBD1,TRBV6-2/TRBV6-3,NA,CASGQGEVYEQYF
NA,TRBV28,TRBJ2-7,CASASPLDSYEQYF
TRBD2,TRBV6-2/TRBV6-3,TRBJ2-1,CASSYSAGGRDEQFF
TRBD2,TRBV27,TRBJ2-7,CASSKRLSSGGYEQYF
TRBD2,TRBV29-1,NA,CSARGLAVRLGETQYF
NA,TRBV5-5,TRBJ2-3,CASNPQGGSQYF
NA,TRBV20-1,TRBJ2-5,CSAYWDSKETQYF
NA,TRBV6-5,TRBJ1-5,CASSYLPTGNQPQHF
TRBD2,TRBV29-1,TRBJ2-3,CGVLAGGHDTQYF
NA,TRBV27,TRBJ2-7,CAGRARALNFDYEQYF
NA,TRBV28,TRBJ1-2,CASSLSTANYGYTF
NA,TRBV12-3/TRBV12-4,TRBJ2-1,CASSWDRGGNEQFF
NA,TRBV20-1,TRBJ2-1,CSARVWQNERFF
NA,TRBV6-2/TRBV6-3,TRBJ2-1,CASSYGGSLGYNEQFF
NA,TRBV27,NA,CASSFAPNSYNEQYF
NA,TRBV18,TRBJ1-5,CASSRGDLSQPQHF
NA,TRBV6-6,TRBJ2-5,CASSYSPGTEETQYF
TRBD1,TRBV4-3,TRBJ1-1,CASTPTGAGNTEAFF
NA,TRBV7-2,TRBJ2-5,CASNRGVRETQYF
NA,TRBV2,TRBJ2-7,CASSGDYEQYF
NA,TRBV7-2,TRBJ2-3,CASSSAGFTDTQYF
TRBD2,TRBV28,NA,CASSPLAGGSGHNEQYF
NA,TRBV28,TRBJ1-4,CASSLTGAANEKLFF
NA,TRBV5-1,TRBJ2-1,CASSLAGDALDEQFF
TRBD2,TRBV5-1,TRBJ2-5,CASRERGAVDETQYF
NA,TRBV24-1,TRBJ1-1,CATSDPRGGGTEAFF
TRBD2,TRBV7-8,TRBJ2-3,CASSAGTSRDTQYF
NA,TRBV6-2/TRBV6-3,NA,CASNLSGPQETQYF
NA,TRBV14,TRBJ2-6,CASSPLGSGANVLTF
NA,TRBV3-1,TRBJ2-3,CASSQEGGGATDTQYF
NA,TRBV6-2/TRBV6-3,TRBJ2-1,CASSPQRYNEQFF
NA,TRBV5-6,TRBJ2-4,CASSLSPVGARGNIQYF
NA,TRBV7-2,TRBJ1-4,CASSLDSGFNEKLFF
TRBD1,TRBV4-3,TRBJ2-4,CASSPGTGRAKNIRYF
TRBD1,TRBV5-1,TRBJ2-7,CASSLVTGGTYEQYF